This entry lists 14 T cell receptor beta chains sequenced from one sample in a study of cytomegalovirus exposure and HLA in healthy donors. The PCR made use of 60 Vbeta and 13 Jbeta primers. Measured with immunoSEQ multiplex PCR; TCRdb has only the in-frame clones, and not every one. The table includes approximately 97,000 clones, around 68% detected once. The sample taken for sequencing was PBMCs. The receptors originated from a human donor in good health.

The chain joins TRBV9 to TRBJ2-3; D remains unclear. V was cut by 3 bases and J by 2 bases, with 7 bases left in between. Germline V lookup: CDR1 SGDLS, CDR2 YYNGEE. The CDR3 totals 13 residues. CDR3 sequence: CASSGLLTDTQYF. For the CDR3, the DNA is TGTGCCAGCAGCGGACTCCTCACAGATACGCAGTATTTT.

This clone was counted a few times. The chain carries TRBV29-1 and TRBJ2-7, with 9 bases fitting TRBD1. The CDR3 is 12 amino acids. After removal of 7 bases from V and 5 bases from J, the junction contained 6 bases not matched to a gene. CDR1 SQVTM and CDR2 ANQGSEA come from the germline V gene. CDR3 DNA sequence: TGCAGCGCTGGGACAGGGAACAACGAGCAGTACTTC. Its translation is CSAGTGNNEQYF.

CDR3 protein: CASSLGLTSGRETQYF. The CDR3 DNA follows: TGTGCCAGCAGCTTAGGCTTGACTAGCGGGAGAGAGACCCAGTACTTC. This chain uses TRBV11-2 with TRBJ2-5, with 12 bases identical to TRBD2. This CDR3 region has 16 residues. CDR1 SGHAT and CDR2 FQNNGV come from the germline V gene. V was pared by 1 base and J by 4 bases, with 4 bases of the junction left unmatched.

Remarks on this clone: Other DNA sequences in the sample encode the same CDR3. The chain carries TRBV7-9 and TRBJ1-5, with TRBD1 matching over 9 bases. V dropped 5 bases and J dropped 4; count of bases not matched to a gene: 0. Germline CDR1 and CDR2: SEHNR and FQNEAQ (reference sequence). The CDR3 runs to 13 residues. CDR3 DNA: TGTGCCAGCAGCGGACAGGGGAATCAGCCCCAGCATTTT. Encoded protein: CASSGQGNQPQHF.

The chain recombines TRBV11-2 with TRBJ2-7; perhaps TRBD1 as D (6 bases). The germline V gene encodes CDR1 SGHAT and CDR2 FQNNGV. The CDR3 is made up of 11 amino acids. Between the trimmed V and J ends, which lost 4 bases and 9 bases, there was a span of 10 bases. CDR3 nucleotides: TGTGCCAGCAGCTGGGGGCTGGGGCAGTACTTC. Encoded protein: CASSWGLGQYF.

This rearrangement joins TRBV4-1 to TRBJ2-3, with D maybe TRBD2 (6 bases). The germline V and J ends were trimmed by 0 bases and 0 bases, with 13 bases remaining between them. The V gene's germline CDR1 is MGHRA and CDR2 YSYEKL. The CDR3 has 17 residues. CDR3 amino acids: CASSQESSVWSTDTQYF. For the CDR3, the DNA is TGCGCCAGCAGCCAAGAGTCTAGCGTATGGAGCACAGATACGCAGTATTTT.

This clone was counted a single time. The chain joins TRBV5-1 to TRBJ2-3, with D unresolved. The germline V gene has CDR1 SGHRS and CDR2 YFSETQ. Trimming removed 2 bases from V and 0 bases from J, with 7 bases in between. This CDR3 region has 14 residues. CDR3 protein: CASSFDQSTDTQYF. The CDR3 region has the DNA TGCGCCAGCAGCTTTGATCAGAGCACAGATACGCAGTATTTT. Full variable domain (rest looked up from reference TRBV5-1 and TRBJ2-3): KAGVTQTPRYLIKTRGQQVTLSCSPISGHRSVSWYQQTPGQGLQFLFEYFSETQRNKGNFPGRFSGRQFSNSRSEMNVSTLELGDSALYLCASSFDQSTDTQYFGPGTRLTVL.

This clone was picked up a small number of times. As DNA, the CDR3 is TGCGCCAGCAGGGCTGAGGGAGACATTCAGTACTTC. Amino acid sequence: CASRAEGDIQYF. This chain joins TRBV5-1 and TRBJ2-4, with D possibly TRBD2 on 5 matching bases. The CDR3 is 12 amino acids. In germline, CDR1 is SGHRS, CDR2 YFSETQ. V was trimmed by 5 bases and J by 8 bases, leaving 11 bases between them.

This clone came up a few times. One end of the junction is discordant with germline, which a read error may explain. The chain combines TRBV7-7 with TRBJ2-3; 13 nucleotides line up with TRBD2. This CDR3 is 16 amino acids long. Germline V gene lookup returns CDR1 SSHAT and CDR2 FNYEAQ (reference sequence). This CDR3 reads CASSPRGTSGKVTQYF. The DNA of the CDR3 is TGTGCTAGCAGCCCTAGGGGGACTAGCGGGAAAGTTACGCAGTATTTT.

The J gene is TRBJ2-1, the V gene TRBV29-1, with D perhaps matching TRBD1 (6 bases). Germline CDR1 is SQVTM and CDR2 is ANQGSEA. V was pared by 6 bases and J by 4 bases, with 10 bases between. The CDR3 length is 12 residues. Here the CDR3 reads CSVDRSYNEQFF. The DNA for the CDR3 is TGCAGCGTCGACAGGAGTTACAATGAGCAGTTCTTC.

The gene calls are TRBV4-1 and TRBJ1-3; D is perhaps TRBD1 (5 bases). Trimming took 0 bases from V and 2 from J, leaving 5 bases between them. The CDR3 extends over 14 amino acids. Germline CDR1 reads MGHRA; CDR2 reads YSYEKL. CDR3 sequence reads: CASSQDRAGNTIYF. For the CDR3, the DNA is TGCGCCAGCAGCCAAGACAGGGCTGGAAACACCATATATTTT.

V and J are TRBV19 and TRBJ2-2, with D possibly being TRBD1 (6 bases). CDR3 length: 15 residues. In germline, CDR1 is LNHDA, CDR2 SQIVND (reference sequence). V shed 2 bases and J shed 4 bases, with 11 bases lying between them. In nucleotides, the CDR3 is TGTGCCAGTAGTATAACCCCCAGGGGCACCGGGGAGCTGTTTTTT. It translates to CASSITPRGTGELFF.

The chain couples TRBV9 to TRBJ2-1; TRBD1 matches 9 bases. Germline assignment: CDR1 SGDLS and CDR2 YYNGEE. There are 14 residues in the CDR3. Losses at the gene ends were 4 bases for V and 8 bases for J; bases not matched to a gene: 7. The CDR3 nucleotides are TGTGCCAGCAGCTTATGGACAGGGGACGATGAGCAGTTCTTC. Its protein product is CASSLWTGDDEQFF. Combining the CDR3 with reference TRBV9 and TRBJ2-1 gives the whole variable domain DSGVTQTPKHLITATGQRVTLRCSPRSGDLSVYWYQQSLDQGLQFLIQYYNGEERAKGNILERFSAQQFPDLHSELNLSSLELGDSALYFCASSLWTGDDEQFFGPGTRLTVL.

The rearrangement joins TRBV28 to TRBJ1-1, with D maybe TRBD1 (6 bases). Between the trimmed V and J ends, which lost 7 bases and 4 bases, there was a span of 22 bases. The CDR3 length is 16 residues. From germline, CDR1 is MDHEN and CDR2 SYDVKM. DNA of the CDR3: TGTGCCAGCACCAGTTCCACCCTTGGGGGCTTCACTGAAGCTTTCTTT. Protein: CASTSSTLGGFTEAFF.